This is a list of T cell receptor beta chains from one sample in a study of blood T cells in healthy people across ages. TCRdb fed the 5' RACE reads into MiXCR, producing one record per CDR3 protein. Here the sample spans around 1.5 million distinct CDR3 sequences, almost 35% being singletons. The sample taken for sequencing was blood. Source of these receptors: a woman in her twenties or thirties in good health. CDR3s include the opening cysteine and the closing phenylalanine or tryptophan. Fields, in order: J gene, clone size, D gene, CDR3 length, V gene, CDR3 protein, CDR3 DNA. A D gene is named only where the DNA matches it firmly. Clone size is given for some rows only: seen once, a few or many times, or a class if the clone is expanded.

TRBJ1-6 | few | TRBD1 | 14 | TRBV5-1 | CASSFQGGNSPLHF | TGCGCCAGCAGCTTCCAGGGGGGGAATTCACCCCTCCACTTT
TRBJ2-7 | - | TRBD2 | 16 | TRBV20-1 | CSARDPASGGAYEQYF | TGCAGTGCTAGAGATCCCGCTAGCGGTGGGGCCTACGAGCAGTACTTC
TRBJ2-3 | many | - | 9 | TRBV12-3/TRBV12-4 | CASGPTQYF | TGTGCCAGCGGCCCTACGCAGTATTTT
TRBJ2-7 | - | - | 13 | TRBV20-1 | CSANKGAGYEQYF | TGCAGTGCTAACAAAGGGGCTGGGTACGAGCAGTACTTC
TRBJ1-2 | - | TRBD1 | 13 | TRBV2 | CARGDSSNYGYTF | TGTGCCAGAGGGGACAGCTCTAACTATGGCTACACCTTC
TRBJ2-1 | once | TRBD2 | 18 | TRBV5-6 | CASRVTPASGSTYNEQFF | TGTGCCAGCAGGGTGACGCCTGCAAGCGGGAGCACCTACAATGAGCAGTTCTTC
TRBJ2-3 | few | - | 16 | TRBV3-1 | CASSPREAGFTDTQYF | TGTGCCAGCAGCCCGAGGGAGGCGGGATTCACAGATACGCAGTATTTT
TRBJ2-5 | - | TRBD1 | 13 | TRBV27 | CASGTGSSETQYF | TGTGCCAGCGGGACAGGGTCGTCGGAGACCCAGTACTTC
TRBJ1-2 | few | TRBD1 | 15 | TRBV15 | CATSIRQGENYGYTF | TGTGCCACCAGCATCCGACAGGGGGAGAACTATGGCTACACCTTC
TRBJ2-4 | - | TRBD1 | 15 | TRBV20-1 | CSARNQGAAKNIQYF | TGCAGTGCTAGAAACCAGGGGGCGGCCAAAAACATTCAGTACTTC
TRBJ2-1 | - | TRBD2 | 19 | TRBV7-9 | CASSLGVAGGPKVTDEQFF | TGTGCCAGCAGCTTAGGAGTAGCGGGAGGCCCTAAGGTGACTGATGAGCAGTTCTTC
TRBJ2-5 | - | TRBD2 | 16 | TRBV5-1 | CASSWGAAGGQGTQYF | TGCGCCAGCAGCTGGGGCGCAGCGGGGGGCCAAGGGACCCAGTACTTC
TRBJ2-7 | - | TRBD2 | 13 | TRBV20-1 | CSAALAGGAEQYF | TGCAGTGCTGCACTAGCGGGAGGAGCCGAGCAGTACTTC
TRBJ2-7 | - | - | 12 | TRBV20-1 | CSARPASYEQYF | TGCAGTGCTAGGCCAGCGTCCTACGAGCAGTACTTC
TRBJ1-5 | - | - | 16 | TRBV12-3/TRBV12-4 | CASSWTTGGSNQPQHF | TGTGCCAGCAGTTGGACGACCGGAGGGAGCAATCAGCCCCAGCATTTT
TRBJ2-1 | - | - | 14 | TRBV6-5 | CASSYSKVNNEQFF | TGTGCCAGCAGTTACTCGAAAGTTAACAATGAGCAGTTCTTC
TRBJ2-5 | - | - | 14 | TRBV5-6 | CASSFGERRDEQYF | TGTGCCAGCAGCTTCGGTGAGAGGAGGGATGAGCAGTACTTC
TRBJ2-1 | - | TRBD2 | 14 | TRBV9 | CASSQSGGGGEQFF | TGTGCCAGCAGCCAAAGCGGGGGGGGCGGTGAGCAGTTCTTC
TRBJ2-5 | few | TRBD1 | 15 | TRBV15 | CATSRPGTGTETQYF | TGTGCCACCAGCAGACCCGGGACAGGGACAGAGACCCAGTACTTC
TRBJ2-5 | - | TRBD2 | 14 | TRBV7-2 | CASSRGGGGETQYF | TGTGCCAGCAGCCGCGGGGGGGGTGGAGAGACCCAGTACTTC
TRBJ2-5 | - | TRBD2 | 14 | TRBV5-1 | CASRSQAGGREQYF | TGCGCCAGCAGGTCTCAGGCGGGAGGAAGGGAGCAGTACTTC
TRBJ2-5 | many | TRBD2 | 16 | TRBV6-2/TRBV6-3 | CASSYPGSSGILTQYF | TGTGCCAGCAGTTACCCCGGCTCTAGCGGGATTCTGACCCAGTACTTC
TRBJ2-1 | many | - | 15 | TRBV4-1 | CASSLSLSSYNEQFF | TGTGCCAGCAGTTTAAGCCTGAGCTCCTACAATGAGCAGTTCTTC
TRBJ1-1 | - | - | 12 | TRBV29-1 | CSVADTYGEAFF | TGCAGCGTTGCGGACACTTACGGTGAAGCTTTCTTT
TRBJ2-1 | - | TRBD2 | 16 | TRBV27 | CASRYMGLAGGNEQFF | TGTGCCAGCAGATACATGGGACTAGCGGGAGGCAATGAGCAGTTCTTC
TRBJ2-1 | many | - | 12 | TRBV29-1 | CSVGRNYNEQFF | TGCAGCGTTGGCAGAAATTACAATGAGCAGTTCTTC
TRBJ2-6 | - | TRBD1 | 17 | TRBV4-1 | CVSSLYQGQGRANVLTF | TGCGTCAGCAGCCTCTACCAGGGACAGGGGAGGGCCAACGTCCTGACTTTC
TRBJ1-5 | few | - | 15 | TRBV20-1 | CRAAVEGPGWQPQHF | TGCAGAGCTGCCGTAGAGGGGCCGGGCTGGCAGCCCCAGCATTTT
TRBJ2-3 | - | - | 13 | TRBV20-1 | CSARDAASDTQYF | TGCAGTGCTAGAGATGCGGCGTCCGATACGCAGTATTTT
TRBJ1-3 | - | TRBD1 | 14 | TRBV29-1 | CSVDYRGSGNTIYF | TGCAGCGTTGATTACAGGGGTTCTGGAAACACCATATATTTT
TRBJ1-2 | - | TRBD1 | 16 | TRBV7-2 | CASSLPAGTGAYGYTF | TGTGCCAGCAGCCTCCCCGCGGGGACAGGGGCATATGGCTACACCTTC
TRBJ2-1 | - | - | 14 | TRBV4-2 | CASSQDAGRNEQFF | TGTGCCAGCAGCCAAGATGCAGGGAGGAATGAGCAGTTCTTC
TRBJ2-4 | many | TRBD2 | 16 | TRBV6-2/TRBV6-3 | CASSYSAGGDKNIQYF | TGTGCCAGCAGTTATTCAGCGGGAGGCGACAAAAACATTCAGTACTTC